This T cell receptor beta chain comes out of a study of molecular identifiers for immune sequencing clone quantification. Study conclusions and caveats: Clones carrying above 20 RNA copies accounted for over 97% of effector molecules, under 1% in naive cells.

Bulk TCR libraries were made with methods that had been previously described and with listed TCR primers. MiXCR was run by TCRdb on the PCR reads, yielding one entry per CDR3 protein. The table lists some 590,000 distinct CDR3 sequences, 25% of them singletons. Comments on this clonotype: Its antigen remains unidentified.

The germline V gene encodes CDR1 SNHLY and CDR2 FYNNEI. Trimming left V 3 bases short and J 1 base short, with 15 bases between. The CDR3 is made up of 16 amino acids. Every naive CD8 library was made from between roughly 17,000 and 1,100,000 sorted cells with 10%, 30% or 50% RNA. Sorting was used to obtain naive CD8 T cells (CD8+CD4-CCR7+CD45RA+). The chain couples TRBV2 to TRBJ2-5, with D maybe TRBD2 (6 bases). Sequencing was done on a sample of naive CD8+ T cells from blood, with Jurkat cell RNA spiked in. The subset denotes: FACS-sorted CD8+CD4-CCR7+CD45RA+ naive T cells. The TCR comes from a human donor in good health. Some libraries in this study had Jurkat cell RNA spiked in. CDR3 sequence reads: CASSDDLAGTQETQYF. The CDR3 DNA reads TGTGCCAGCAGTGATGACTTGGCGGGGACCCAAGAGACCCAGTACTTC.